The 26 T cell receptor beta chains reported below all come from one sample, sequenced in a study of T cell changes during pregnancy in multiple sclerosis. Assay used: immunoSEQ multiplex PCR; TCRdb lists only in-frame clones, some missing. This sample yields 38,000 or so clones, of which roughly 90% are seen a single time; about 0.4% belongs to the top ten. The material was CD4+ T cells from peripheral blood mononuclear cells, obtained in the third trimester of pregnancy. Every receptor here comes from a female donor with multiple sclerosis, enrolled in a pregnancy study.

This chain connects TRBV4-3 to TRBJ2-3; tentatively, D is TRBD2 (5 bases). Germline V lookup: CDR1 LGHNA, CDR2 YSLEER. This CDR3 spans 15 amino acids. V shed 1 base and J shed 6 bases, with 14 bases lying between them. The CDR3, as DNA: TGCGCCAGCAGCCAAGGGGCAACGGGGTGGGATACGCAGTATTTT. Its translation: CASSQGATGWDTQYF.

This clone has a single count. The rearrangement joins TRBV28 to TRBJ1-5; no clear D gene. Trimming took 2 bases from V and 0 from J, leaving 8 bases between them. CDR3 size: 15 residues. The V gene's germline CDR1 is MDHEN and CDR2 SYDVKM. The CDR3 nucleotides are TGTGCCAGCAGTTTAGCGGCTTTTAGCAATCAGCCCCAGCATTTT. Translating it yields CASSLAAFSNQPQHF.

This rearrangement joins TRBV29-1 to TRBJ1-2; D might be TRBD1 (6 bases). The germline CDR1 and CDR2 sequences are SQVTM and ANQGSEA. The length of the CDR3 is 13 residues. With 0 bases removed from V and 7 bases from J, the gap between germline ends came to 12 bases. CDR3 protein: CSVEDLGAGGYTF. CDR3 sequence (DNA): TGCAGCGTTGAAGATCTGGGGGCAGGTGGCTACACCTTC.

The V call is TRBV27, the J call TRBJ1-1; D is possibly TRBD1 (6 bases). In germline, CDR1 is MNHEY, CDR2 SMNVEV (reference sequence). This CDR3 is 13 amino acids long. V lost 8 bases and J lost 2, with 12 bases in between. The CDR3 bases are TGTGCCAGCGGCGACAGGCTTAACACTGAAGCTTTCTTT. The encoded protein is CASGDRLNTEAFF.

The CDR3: CASSISLAALDEQYF. The CDR3, as DNA: TGTGCCAGTAGTATCTCGCTAGCGGCGTTGGACGAGCAGTACTTC. V gene TRBV19 combines with J gene TRBJ2-7, with 7 bases lining up with TRBD2. The CDR3 covers 15 residues. Per germline, CDR1 LNHDA and CDR2 SQIVND (reference sequence). The V gene end was trimmed by 3 bases and the J gene end by 5 bases; junction bases not matched to a gene: 10. The full variable domain, in which reference TRBV19 and TRBJ2-7 provide the parts outside the CDR3, is DGGITQSPKYLFRKEGQNVTLSCEQNLNHDAMYWYRQDPGQGLRLIYYSQIVNDFQKGDIAEGYSVSREKKESFPLTVTSAQKNPTAFYLCASSISLAALDEQYFGPGTRLTVT.

This clone was detected once. Other DNA sequences of this sample code for an identical CDR3. The V and J genes are TRBV5-1 and TRBJ2-5; 15 nucleotides align to TRBD2. Germline values: CDR1 SGHRS, CDR2 YFSETQ. CDR3 length: 18 amino acids. Germline trimming cut 3 bases from V and 2 bases from J; bases unmatched to any gene: 8. CDR3 sequence reads: CASSSGLAGGPLQETQYF. CDR3 sequence (DNA): TGCGCCAGCAGCTCAGGACTAGCGGGAGGGCCTCTGCAAGAGACCCAGTACTTC.

The rearrangement uses TRBV7-2 and TRBJ2-5; D is undetermined. The V gene lost 6 bases and the J gene lost 2 bases, with 16 bases spanning the gap. Germline CDR1 SGHTA, CDR2 FQGNSA. The CDR3 loop spans 15 amino acids. The CDR3 DNA follows: TGTGCCAGCAGTACCTACTCGGTTGAGCAAGAGACCCAGTACTTC. It specifies CASSTYSVEQETQYF.

The chain recombines TRBV14 with TRBJ2-7; D might be TRBD1 (5 bases). Germline loops: CDR1 SGHDN, CDR2 FVKESK. V shed 4 bases and J shed 6 bases, with 13 bases lying between them. The CDR3 spans 13 residues. The chain's CDR3 is CASSLDLGLEQYF. The DNA of the CDR3 is TGTGCCAGCAGCCTCGATTTGGGGCTCGAGCAGTACTTC.

The chain joins TRBV2 to TRBJ2-7; D gene unclear. This CDR3 region has 13 residues. V was shortened by 4 bases and J by 5 bases, with 12 bases between the two germline ends. CDR1 SNHLY and CDR2 FYNNEI come from the germline V gene. DNA for the CDR3: TGTGCCAGCAGTGGTCTAGTAGGCCACGAGCAGTACTTC. Its protein product is CASSGLVGHEQYF. Using reference TRBV2 and TRBJ2-7 for the parts outside the CDR3, the full variable domain is EPEVTQTPSHQVTQMGQEVILRCVPISNHLYFYWYRQILGQKVEFLVSFYNNEISEKSEIFDDQFSVERPDGSNFTLKIRSTKLEDSAMYFCASSGLVGHEQYFGPGTRLTVT.

This chain connects TRBV7-2 to TRBJ2-3; TRBD1 aligns across 11 bases. The CDR3 has 15 amino acids. CDR1 is SGHTA and CDR2 is FQGNSA in the germline V gene. The V and J ends lost 7 bases and 3 bases, in that order; junction bases with no gene match: 6. Here the CDR3 DNA reads TGTGCCAGCACCACGGGACAGGGGGGTACAGATACGCAGTATTTT. It codes for CASTTGQGGTDTQYF.

This chain uses TRBV18 with TRBJ2-3, with a weak D call TRBD1 (6 bases). V was clipped by 2 bases and J by 2 bases, with 11 bases between them. CDR1 and CDR2 (germline): KGHSH, LQKENI. The CDR3 consists of 15 residues. The CDR3 DNA sequence: TGTGCCAGCTCACCAGGACAGCTAACCACAGATACGCAGTATTTT. It yields the protein CASSPGQLTTDTQYF.

The chain carries TRBV4-1 and TRBJ1-2; D is unclear. The CDR3 runs to 13 residues. V was pared by 3 bases and J by 0 bases, with 5 bases between. From germline, CDR1 is MGHRA and CDR2 YSYEKL. CDR3: CASSHGTNYGYTF. The CDR3, as DNA: TGCGCCAGCAGCCACGGGACTAACTATGGCTACACCTTC.

The J gene is TRBJ2-1, the V gene TRBV18, with D perhaps matching TRBD2 (5 bases). V was pared by 3 bases and J by 4 bases, with 13 bases between. The CDR3 sequence is 15 residues long. The V gene's germline CDR1 is KGHSH and CDR2 LQKENI. The CDR3 is CASSPSGTGYNEQFF. CDR3 sequence (DNA): TGTGCCAGCTCACCGAGCGGCACTGGGTACAATGAGCAGTTCTTC.

The CDR3 reads CASSSTGTVNTIYF. The CDR3 bases are TGTGCCAGCAGTTCCACGGGGACAGTCAACACCATATATTTT. The rearrangement links TRBV6-5 to TRBJ1-3; TRBD1 agrees at 7 bases. CDR1 and CDR2 (germline): MNHEY, SVGAGI. The CDR3 is made up of 14 amino acids. V gave up 4 bases and J gave up 7 bases; unmatched junction bases: 7.

For the CDR3, the DNA is TGTGCCAGTAGTTTACAGCCTAGCAATCAGCCCCAGCATTTT. As protein: CASSLQPSNQPQHF. The chain couples TRBV19 to TRBJ1-5; D remains unclear. Germline CDR1 LNHDA, CDR2 SQIVND (reference sequence). The CDR3 spans 14 residues. Trimming pared 5 bases from V and 0 bases from J, leaving 8 bases between.

This chain joins TRBV4-2 and TRBJ2-4; D unclear. Trimming left V 0 bases short and J 7 bases short, with 10 bases between. Germline loops: CDR1 LGHNA, CDR2 YNFKEQ. CDR3 length equals 14 residues. CDR3 in amino acids: CASSQDSGRNIQYF. The CDR3 bases are TGTGCCAGCAGCCAAGATTCGGGTCGCAACATTCAGTACTTC.

This chain uses TRBV5-1 with TRBJ2-1; TRBD2 agrees at 13 bases. Germline CDR1 and CDR2: SGHRS and YFSETQ. The trim removed 0 bases at V and 7 bases at J, leaving 7 bases unmatched. This CDR3 region has 17 residues. The CDR3 loop reads CASSLARGLAGLNEQFF. The CDR3 bases are TGCGCCAGCAGCTTGGCCCGGGGACTAGCGGGATTAAATGAGCAGTTCTTC.

V and J are TRBV5-1 and TRBJ2-7; D possibly corresponds to TRBD1 (5 bases). CDR1 SGHRS and CDR2 YFSETQ come from the germline V gene. The germline V and J ends were trimmed by 4 bases and 0 bases, with 11 bases remaining between them. This CDR3 has 14 residues. The CDR3 region has the DNA TGCGCCAGCAGCCAACAGGCGCACTCCTACGAGCAGTACTTC. It encodes CASSQQAHSYEQYF.

This rearrangement joins TRBV5-5 to TRBJ2-3; 9 bases match TRBD1. Unmatched junction bases numbered 6, after V lost 4 bases and J lost 6 bases. This CDR3 has 14 amino acids. Germline loops: CDR1 SGHKS, CDR2 YYEKEE (reference sequence). DNA of the CDR3: TGTGCCAGCAGCCTGGGACAGGGAAGGGATACGCAGTATTTT. Translating it yields CASSLGQGRDTQYF.

The V call is TRBV29-1, the J call TRBJ1-5, with a tentative D call TRBD1 (6 bases). Trimming shortened V by 6 bases and J by 2 bases, and 11 bases separated the two germline ends. The germline V gene encodes CDR1 SQVTM and CDR2 ANQGSEA. This CDR3 is built from 13 residues. The CDR3 coding sequence is TGCAGCGTAGCGGACAGAGGCAATCAGCCCCAGCATTTT. Translated: CSVADRGNQPQHF.

CDR3 in amino acids: CASSLELLADIEQFF. CDR3 nucleotide sequence: TGTGCCAGCAGCTTAGAGCTACTAGCGGATATTGAGCAGTTCTTC. V gene TRBV11-2 combines with J gene TRBJ2-1; 8 bases fit TRBD2. V dropped 0 bases and J dropped 9; count of bases not matched to a gene: 7. The CDR3 runs to 15 residues. Germline V lookup: CDR1 SGHAT, CDR2 FQNNGV.

This clone was counted a single time. Other DNA sequences from this sample encode an identical CDR3 as well. The CDR3 reads CASRKGTGGTGELFF. DNA of the CDR3: TGTGCCAGCAGAAAAGGGACAGGGGGCACCGGGGAGCTGTTTTTT. V gene TRBV5-6 combines with J gene TRBJ2-2, with 11 bases that match TRBD1. The V gene's germline CDR1 is SGHDT and CDR2 YYEEEE. The V and J ends lost 5 bases and 4 bases, in that order; junction bases with no gene match: 4. This CDR3 region has 15 residues.

This clone has only one observation. The chain carries TRBV27 and TRBJ1-1; possible D gene TRBD1, 6 bases. CDR1 and CDR2 (germline): MNHEY, SMNVEV (reference sequence). V lost 5 bases, J lost 1 base, and 14 bases lay in between. The CDR3 runs 15 residues. The CDR3: CASSLRGISNTEAFF. The CDR3 DNA reads as TGTGCCAGCAGTCTAAGGGGGATCTCGAACACTGAAGCTTTCTTT.

The CDR3 DNA follows: TGTGCCAGTAGTGGGGGGGGGCGAACCCCCTCTGGGGCCAACGTCCTGACTTTC. It yields the protein CASSGGGRTPSGANVLTF. The chain carries TRBV19 and TRBJ2-6, with D perhaps TRBD2 (7 bases). V dropped 5 bases and J dropped 0 bases, with 17 bases sitting between them. The germline CDR1 and CDR2 sequences are LNHDA and SQIVND (reference sequence). The CDR3 has 18 amino acids.

V is TRBV6-5 and J is TRBJ2-3; D is unclear. The CDR3 runs 14 residues. Germline V lookup: CDR1 MNHEY, CDR2 SVGAGI. Trimming stripped 0 bases from V and 2 bases from J, with 6 bases between. Here the CDR3 DNA reads TGTGCCAGCAGTTACTCCGGGTTCACAGATACGCAGTATTTT. Translation: CASSYSGFTDTQYF.

The CDR3 reads CASSRDRWRETPYEQYF. CDR3 in DNA: TGTGCCAGCAGCCGAGACCGCTGGCGGGAGACTCCCTACGAGCAGTACTTC. The V and J genes are TRBV7-9 and TRBJ2-7; 7 bases fit TRBD2. The germline gives CDR1 SEHNR, CDR2 FQNEAQ (reference sequence). The CDR3 length is 17 residues. J gave up 2 bases and V 5 bases, and 15 bases lay outside the gene matches.